The rows below give T cell receptor beta chains drawn from one sample of a study of siplizumab effects on memory and regulatory T cells. Measured with immunoSEQ multiplex PCR; TCRdb has only the in-frame clones, and not every one. In the table there are tens of thousands of clones, roughly nine tenths of which are singletons. Input material: naive CD4+ T cells sorted from blood. These receptors were taken from a human donor in good health. Each CDR3 is given with its conserved first and last residue. Fields, in order: J gene, D gene, clone size, V gene, CDR3 protein, CDR3 DNA. The D gene is left open where the match is weak. Only some rows state a clone size, as once, few, many or a class for expanded clones.

J gene: TRBJ2-3; D gene: -; clone size: -; V gene: TRBV11-2; CDR3 protein: CASSSRGINTDTQYF; CDR3 DNA: TGTGCCAGCAGCTCGAGGGGTATTAACACAGATACGCAGTATTTT
J gene: TRBJ2-1; D gene: -; clone size: -; V gene: TRBV20-1; CDR3 protein: CSASSYEQFF; CDR3 DNA: TGCAGTGCTAGTAGCTATGAGCAGTTCTTC
J gene: TRBJ1-5; D gene: -; clone size: -; V gene: TRBV6-6; CDR3 protein: CASSYYRGNQPQHF; CDR3 DNA: TGTGCCAGCAGTTACTACCGGGGAAATCAGCCCCAGCATTTT
J gene: TRBJ2-1; D gene: -; clone size: -; V gene: TRBV30; CDR3 protein: CAWSVMIYNEQFF; CDR3 DNA: TGTGCCTGGAGTGTAATGATATACAATGAGCAGTTCTTC
J gene: TRBJ2-3; D gene: TRBD1; clone size: -; V gene: TRBV4-2; CDR3 protein: CASSQENGRGNTQYF; CDR3 DNA: TGTGCCAGCAGCCAAGAAAATGGCAGGGGGAATACGCAGTATTTT
J gene: TRBJ1-5; D gene: -; clone size: -; V gene: TRBV7-2; CDR3 protein: CASSLTPDQPQHF; CDR3 DNA: TGTGCCAGCAGCTTAACCCCCGATCAGCCCCAGCATTTT
J gene: TRBJ1-4; D gene: TRBD1; clone size: -; V gene: TRBV15; CDR3 protein: CATSPRTGRDEKLFF; CDR3 DNA: TGTGCCACCAGCCCACGGACAGGGAGGGATGAAAAACTGTTTTTT
J gene: TRBJ2-3; D gene: TRBD2; clone size: -; V gene: TRBV10-1; CDR3 protein: CASSAPRQAGGPDTQYF; CDR3 DNA: TGCGCCAGCAGTGCCCCACGACAAGCGGGAGGGCCGGATACGCAGTATTTT
J gene: TRBJ2-5; D gene: -; clone size: once; V gene: TRBV9; CDR3 protein: CASSPKRRYQETQYF; CDR3 DNA: TGTGCCAGCAGCCCGAAGCGGAGGTACCAAGAGACCCAGTACTTC
J gene: TRBJ1-3; D gene: -; clone size: -; V gene: TRBV9; CDR3 protein: CASSPGGAGNTIYF; CDR3 DNA: TGTGCCAGCAGCCCTGGAGGGGCCGGAAACACCATATATTTT
J gene: TRBJ1-1; D gene: TRBD1; clone size: -; V gene: TRBV7-8; CDR3 protein: CASSPGQANTEAFF; CDR3 DNA: TGTGCCAGCAGCCCGGGACAGGCCAACACTGAAGCTTTCTTT
J gene: TRBJ1-5; D gene: TRBD1; clone size: -; V gene: TRBV6-5; CDR3 protein: CASSGTVNQPQHF; CDR3 DNA: TGTGCCAGCTCCGGGACAGTCAATCAGCCCCAGCATTTT
J gene: TRBJ2-3; D gene: TRBD2; clone size: -; V gene: TRBV18; CDR3 protein: CASSPRTSAIATDTQYF; CDR3 DNA: TGTGCCAGCTCACCCCGGACTAGCGCTATAGCCACAGATACGCAGTATTTT
J gene: TRBJ2-5; D gene: -; clone size: -; V gene: TRBV28; CDR3 protein: CASTSDGETQYF; CDR3 DNA: TGTGCCAGCACCTCCGACGGCGAGACCCAGTACTTC
J gene: TRBJ2-7; D gene: TRBD2; clone size: -; V gene: TRBV6-1; CDR3 protein: CASRGSLAGGWEQYF; CDR3 DNA: TGTGCCAGCAGAGGATCACTAGCGGGAGGTTGGGAGCAGTACTTC
J gene: TRBJ1-2; D gene: -; clone size: -; V gene: TRBV18; CDR3 protein: CASSPPGFGNYGYTF; CDR3 DNA: TGTGCCAGCTCACCACCAGGTTTCGGAAACTATGGCTACACCTTC
J gene: TRBJ2-5; D gene: -; clone size: -; V gene: TRBV7-9; CDR3 protein: CASRLAVQETQYF; CDR3 DNA: TGTGCCAGCAGGCTAGCTGTACAAGAGACCCAGTACTTC
J gene: TRBJ1-1; D gene: -; clone size: -; V gene: TRBV7-8; CDR3 protein: CASSPNRWWTEAFF; CDR3 DNA: TGTGCCAGCAGTCCCAACAGGTGGTGGACTGAAGCTTTCTTT
J gene: TRBJ2-6; D gene: TRBD1; clone size: once; V gene: TRBV18; CDR3 protein: CACHGTGSGANVLTF; CDR3 DNA: TGTGCCTGCCACGGGACAGGGTCTGGGGCCAACGTCCTGACTTTC
J gene: TRBJ1-5; D gene: -; clone size: -; V gene: TRBV5-8; CDR3 protein: CASSSPEGWMGPQHF; CDR3 DNA: TGTGCCAGCAGCAGCCCCGAGGGGTGGATGGGGCCCCAGCATTTT
J gene: TRBJ1-3; D gene: -; clone size: -; V gene: TRBV29-1; CDR3 protein: CSVEAGNTIYF; CDR3 DNA: TGCAGCGTTGAGGCTGGAAACACCATATATTTT
J gene: TRBJ1-6; D gene: TRBD1; clone size: few; V gene: TRBV6-5; CDR3 protein: CASRQGQGWGLHF; CDR3 DNA: TGTGCCAGCAGACAGGGACAGGGCTGGGGTCTCCACTTT
J gene: TRBJ2-6; D gene: -; clone size: -; V gene: TRBV5-6; CDR3 protein: CASSWGVHSGANVLTF; CDR3 DNA: TGTGCCAGCAGCTGGGGTGTGCACTCTGGGGCCAACGTCCTGACTTTC
J gene: TRBJ1-6; D gene: -; clone size: -; V gene: TRBV11-2; CDR3 protein: CASSFANSYNSPLHF; CDR3 DNA: TGTGCCAGCAGCTTTGCCAACTCCTATAATTCACCCCTCCACTTT
J gene: TRBJ1-2; D gene: -; clone size: -; V gene: TRBV7-2; CDR3 protein: CASSYSGQRLGYTF; CDR3 DNA: TGTGCCAGCAGCTACTCCGGACAGCGTTTAGGCTACACCTTC